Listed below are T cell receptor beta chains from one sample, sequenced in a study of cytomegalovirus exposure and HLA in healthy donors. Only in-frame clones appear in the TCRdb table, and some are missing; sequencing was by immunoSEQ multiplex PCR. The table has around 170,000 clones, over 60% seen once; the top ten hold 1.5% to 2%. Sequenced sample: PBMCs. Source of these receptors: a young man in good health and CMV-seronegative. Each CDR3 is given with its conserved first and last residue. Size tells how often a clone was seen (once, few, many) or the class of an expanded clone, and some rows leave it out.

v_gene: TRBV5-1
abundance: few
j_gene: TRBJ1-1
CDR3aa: CASSPDRGLTEAFF

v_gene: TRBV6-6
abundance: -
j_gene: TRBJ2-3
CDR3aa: CASSTVRLDPDTQYF

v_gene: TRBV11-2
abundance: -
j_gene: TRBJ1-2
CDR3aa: CASSLGLAGEGYTF

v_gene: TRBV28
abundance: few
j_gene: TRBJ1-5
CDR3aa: CAGRDSPSNQPQHF

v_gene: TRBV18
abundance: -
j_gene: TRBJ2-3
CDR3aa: CASSPEGTDTQYF

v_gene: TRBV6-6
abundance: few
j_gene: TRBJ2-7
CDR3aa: CASSYPGSSYEQYF

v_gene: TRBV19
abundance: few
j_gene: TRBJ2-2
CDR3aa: CASSNAETGELFF

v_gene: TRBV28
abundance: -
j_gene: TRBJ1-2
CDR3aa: CASTDRNYGYTF

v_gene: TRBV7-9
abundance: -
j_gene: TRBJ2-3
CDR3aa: CASSFSQGRDTQYF

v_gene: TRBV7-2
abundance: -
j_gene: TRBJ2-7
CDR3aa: CASSLIRSSEYEQYF

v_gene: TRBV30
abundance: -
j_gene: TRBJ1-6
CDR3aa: CAWSAPGRNSPLHF

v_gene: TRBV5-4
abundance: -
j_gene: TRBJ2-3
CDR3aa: CASSLERTDTQYF

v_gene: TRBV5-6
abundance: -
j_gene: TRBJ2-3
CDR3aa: CASSGSFQGLGDTQYF

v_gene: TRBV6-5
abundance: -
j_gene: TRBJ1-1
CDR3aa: CASSYSWPITEAFF

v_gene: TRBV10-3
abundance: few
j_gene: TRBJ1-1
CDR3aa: CAISGGPNTEAFF

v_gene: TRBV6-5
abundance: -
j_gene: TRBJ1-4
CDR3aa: CASSLNPATNEKLFF

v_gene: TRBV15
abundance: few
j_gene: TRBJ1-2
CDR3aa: CATSRGGSLIPGYTF

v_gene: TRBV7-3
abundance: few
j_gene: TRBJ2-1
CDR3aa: CASSSLAGGLDEQFF

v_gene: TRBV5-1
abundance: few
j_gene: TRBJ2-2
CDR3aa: CASSPTGNTGELFF

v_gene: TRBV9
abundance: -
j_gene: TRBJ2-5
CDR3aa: CASSAGGGGTMETQYF

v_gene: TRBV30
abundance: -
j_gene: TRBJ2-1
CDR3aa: CAWSSLAGDSEQFF

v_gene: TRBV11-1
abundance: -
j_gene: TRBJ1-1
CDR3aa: CASSLGQNTEAFF

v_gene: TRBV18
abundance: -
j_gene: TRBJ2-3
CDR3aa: CASSPRDISTDTQYF

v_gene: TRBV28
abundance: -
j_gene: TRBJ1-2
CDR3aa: CASRPTGGRGYTF

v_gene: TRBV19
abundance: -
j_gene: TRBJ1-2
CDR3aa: CASSPPDRGYGYTF

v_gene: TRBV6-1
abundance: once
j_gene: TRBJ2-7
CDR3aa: CASSEGTGAPYEQYF

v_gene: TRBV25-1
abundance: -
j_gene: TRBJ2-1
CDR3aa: CASSDPPPGRGQFF

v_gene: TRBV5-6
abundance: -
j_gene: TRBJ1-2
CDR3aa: CASSLRSGPNYGYTF

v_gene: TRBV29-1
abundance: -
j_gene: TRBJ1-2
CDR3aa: CSGRTGAPDGYTF

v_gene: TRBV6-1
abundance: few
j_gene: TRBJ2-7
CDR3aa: CASNPDSPPYEQYF

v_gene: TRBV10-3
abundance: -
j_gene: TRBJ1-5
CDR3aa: CAISESTESQPQHF

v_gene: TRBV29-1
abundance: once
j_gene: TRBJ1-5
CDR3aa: CSVSDRVGVDQPQHF

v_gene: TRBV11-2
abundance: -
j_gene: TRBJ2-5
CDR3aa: CASSFIGLAGKETQYF

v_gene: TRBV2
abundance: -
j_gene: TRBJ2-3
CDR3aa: CASSPDRARQYF

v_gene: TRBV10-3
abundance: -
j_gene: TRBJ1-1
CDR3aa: CAISERGRDRGKNTEAFF

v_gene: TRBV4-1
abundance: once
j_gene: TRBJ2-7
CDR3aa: CASSPIGGLEQYF

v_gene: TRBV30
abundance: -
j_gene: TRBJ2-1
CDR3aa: CAWTSTGAGGYNEQFF

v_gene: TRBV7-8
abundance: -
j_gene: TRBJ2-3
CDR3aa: CASSPPGTAYTDTQYF

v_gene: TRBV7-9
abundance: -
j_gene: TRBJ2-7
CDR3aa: CASSLVAGAYEQYF

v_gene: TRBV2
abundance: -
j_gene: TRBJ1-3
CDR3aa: CASSADRASGDTIYF

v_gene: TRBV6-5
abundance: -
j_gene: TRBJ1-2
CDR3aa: CASSLGQNYGYTF

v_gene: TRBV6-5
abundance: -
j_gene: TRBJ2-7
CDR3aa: CASSTTGSTYEQYF

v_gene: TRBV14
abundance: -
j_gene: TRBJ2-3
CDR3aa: CASSRQERTDTQYF

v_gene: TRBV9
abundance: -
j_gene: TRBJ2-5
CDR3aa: CASSVEGGQETQYF

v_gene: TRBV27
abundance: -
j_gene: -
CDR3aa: CASSLGQGKVYEQYF

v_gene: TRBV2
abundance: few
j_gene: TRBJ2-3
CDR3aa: CASSDSLAGVNTDTQYF

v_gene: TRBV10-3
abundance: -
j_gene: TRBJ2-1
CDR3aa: CAISDDYRATGELYNEQFF

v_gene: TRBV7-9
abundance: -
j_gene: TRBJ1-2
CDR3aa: CASSLVAGARLRFF

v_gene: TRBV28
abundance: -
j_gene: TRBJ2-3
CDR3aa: CASSLPGSTQYF

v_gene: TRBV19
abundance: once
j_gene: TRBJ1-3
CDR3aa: CASGDRGRGRGNTIYF

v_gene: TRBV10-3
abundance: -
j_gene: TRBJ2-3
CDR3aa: CAISGTSGHTDTQYF

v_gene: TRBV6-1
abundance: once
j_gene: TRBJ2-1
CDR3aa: CASSESSGGADEQFF

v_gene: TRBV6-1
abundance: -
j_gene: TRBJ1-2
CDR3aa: CASSEAGTGKYGYTF

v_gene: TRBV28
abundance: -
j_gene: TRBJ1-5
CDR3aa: CASVGSWGDRSQPQHF

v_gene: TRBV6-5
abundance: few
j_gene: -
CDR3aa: CASSSAGGSYEQYF

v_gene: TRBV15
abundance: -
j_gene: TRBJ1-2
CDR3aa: CATSRAGTAYGYTF

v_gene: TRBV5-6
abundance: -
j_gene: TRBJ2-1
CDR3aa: CASSRGQGSYNEQFF

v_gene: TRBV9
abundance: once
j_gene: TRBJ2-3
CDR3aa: CASSVGDSTDTQYF

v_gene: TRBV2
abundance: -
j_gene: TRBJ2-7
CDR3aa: CASSGNGVEEQYF

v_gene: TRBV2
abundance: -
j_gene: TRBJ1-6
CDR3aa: CASSDLSTERYHF